These 24 T cell receptor beta chains came from one sample sequenced in a study of ipilimumab plus nivolumab after autologous stem cell transplantation. TCRdb keeps only in-frame clones here, not all; method: immunoSEQ multiplex PCR. This sample has roughly 16,000 clones, with 70% to 85% found just once. The sequences come from PBMCs, collected in a trial of ipilimumab plus nivolumab as post-transplant consolidation. Source of these receptors: a male donor with diffuse large B-cell lymphoma.

Only one count was recorded for this clone. The chain combines TRBV5-1 with TRBJ2-3; perhaps D is TRBD1 or TRBD2 (5 bases each). CDR3 length: 15 residues. Looked up from germline, CDR1 is SGHRS and CDR2 is YFSETQ. V was pared by 3 bases and J by 2 bases, with 13 bases between. CDR3 sequence (DNA): TGCGCCAGCAGCTCCGGGTGGGGGAACACAGATACGCAGTATTTT. This translates into CASSSGWGNTDTQYF.

The chain employs TRBV19 and TRBJ2-1; TRBD2 is a possible D gene (5 bases). From germline, CDR1 is LNHDA and CDR2 SQIVND (reference sequence). The CDR3 has 15 amino acids. V was cut by 1 base and J by 5 bases, with 12 bases left in between. CDR3 amino acids: CASSIAAADNNEQFF. CDR3 nucleotides: TGTGCCAGTAGTATAGCGGCAGCGGATAACAATGAGCAGTTCTTC.

Only one count was recorded for this clone. The chain employs TRBV5-5 and TRBJ2-1; D is undetermined. Germline V gene sequence: CDR1 SGHKS, CDR2 YYEKEE (reference sequence). This CDR3 contains 12 residues. V gave up 0 bases and J gave up 6 bases, with 4 bases separating them. Written as DNA, the CDR3 is TGTGCCAGCAGCTTGGTAGCCAATGAGCAGTTCTTC. It yields the protein CASSLVANEQFF.

The chain is built from TRBV6-1 and TRBJ2-3; D might be TRBD1 (6 bases). Looked up from germline, CDR1 is MNHNS and CDR2 is SASEGT. Trimming left V 6 bases short and J 2 bases short, with 9 bases between. CDR3 size: 13 residues. CDR3 sequence reads: CASSRGNTDTQYF. The CDR3 region has the DNA TGTGCCAGCAGCAGGGGTAACACAGATACGCAGTATTTT.

The chain recombines TRBV5-1 with TRBJ2-2; the D gene is possibly TRBD1 (5 bases). V lost 4 bases and J lost 5, with 15 bases in between. The CDR3 loop spans 15 amino acids. Germline V CDR1 and CDR2: SGHRS, YFSETQ. The CDR3 reads CASSPRSGWTGELFF. DNA for the CDR3: TGCGCCAGCAGCCCTCGCTCAGGGTGGACCGGGGAGCTGTTTTTT.

This clone was counted once. V gene TRBV7-8 combines with J gene TRBJ1-5; D is undetermined. This CDR3 comprises 13 residues. The ends were cut back, 5 bases at V and 3 bases at J, with 8 bases in the middle. The germline gives CDR1 SGHVS, CDR2 FQNEAQ. The CDR3 spells CASSPTPNQPQHF. The DNA for the CDR3 is TGTGCCAGCAGCCCCACCCCCAATCAGCCCCAGCATTTT.

This clone was found a few times. The chain carries TRBV4-1 and TRBJ1-2; D not resolved. The CDR3 is 13 amino acids. CDR1 MGHRA and CDR2 YSYEKL come from the germline V gene. V was pared by 1 base and J by 8 bases, with 11 bases between. CDR3 bases: TGCGCCAGCAGCCAAGCCGTGCAAGGAGGCTACACCTTC. It specifies CASSQAVQGGYTF.

CDR3 residues: CASSYTISGGEKLFF. In DNA, the CDR3 is TGTGCCAGCAGTTACACGATAAGCGGGGGTGAAAAACTGTTTTTT. This chain joins TRBV6-5 and TRBJ1-4, with a tentative D call TRBD1 (5 bases). This CDR3 is built from 15 residues. V shed 2 bases and J shed 7 bases, with 14 bases lying between them. Germline values: CDR1 MNHEY, CDR2 SVGAGI.

The chain uses TRBV19 and TRBJ2-1; 9 nucleotides align to TRBD2. This CDR3 contains 16 residues. Looked up from germline, CDR1 is LNHDA and CDR2 is SQIVND (reference sequence). The V segment lost 5 bases and the J segment 2 bases; nucleotides outside the gene matches: 7. CDR3 sequence: CASSPTSGVPYNEQFF. CDR3 DNA: TGTGCCAGTAGTCCGACTAGCGGAGTCCCCTACAATGAGCAGTTCTTC. The variable domain in full, completed from reference TRBV19 and TRBJ2-1, reads DGGITQSPKYLFRKEGQNVTLSCEQNLNHDAMYWYRQDPGQGLRLIYYSQIVNDFQKGDIAEGYSVSREKKESFPLTVTSAQKNPTAFYLCASSPTSGVPYNEQFFGPGTRLTVL.

In DNA form, the CDR3 reads TGTGCCAGCAGTAATCGGGGGCACACTGAAGCTTTCTTT. This encodes CASSNRGHTEAFF. V gene TRBV6-6 combines with J gene TRBJ1-1; TRBD1 is a possible D gene (6 bases). The germline CDR1 and CDR2 sequences are MNHNY and SVGAGI (reference sequence). The CDR3 runs to 13 residues. Trimming removed 5 bases from V and 3 bases from J, with 10 bases in between.

This clone was seen just once. For the CDR3, the DNA is TGTGCCAGCCGTTTCCGGGACCCGGGGGAGGAGAACACTGAAGCTTTCTTT. It specifies CASRFRDPGEENTEAFF. The chain joins TRBV2 to TRBJ1-1; a possible D gene is TRBD1 (5 bases). This CDR3 contains 17 residues. Trimming cost V 8 bases and J 1 base, with 23 bases left between them. The germline CDR1 and CDR2 sequences are SNHLY and FYNNEI.

This clone was seen a few times. J is TRBJ1-4 and V is TRBV19, with D possibly TRBD1 on 6 matching bases. The CDR3 contains 15 residues. Germline CDR1 and CDR2: LNHDA and SQIVND (reference sequence). V was pared by 3 bases and J by 2 bases, with 10 bases between. The CDR3 DNA reads TGTGCCAGTAGTATCAGGGGAGGTACTAATGAAAAACTGTTTTTT. This sequence encodes CASSIRGGTNEKLFF.

The V call is TRBV30, the J call TRBJ2-1; 7 bases line up with TRBD2. CDR3 length equals 15 residues. After removal of 0 bases from V and 7 bases from J, the junction contained 9 bases not matched to a gene. The germline CDR1 and CDR2 sequences are GTSNPN and SVGIG (reference sequence). CDR3 in DNA: TGTGCCTGGAGTGTTCGACTAGCAGGACGGAATGAGCAGTTCTTC. This gives the protein CAWSVRLAGRNEQFF.

About this clone itself: One junction end does not reproduce the germline sequence, and a read error may be involved. The chain joins TRBV11-3 to TRBJ1-2; D call uncertain. The CDR3 is made up of 13 amino acids. Germline-derived CDR1 and CDR2 are SGHNT and YENEEA. The CDR3 sequence: CASSLAPTYRYTF. The CDR3 DNA reads as TGTGCCAGCAGCTTAGCCCCCACCTATCGCTACACCTTC.

The chain combines TRBV4-1 with TRBJ1-2; maybe TRBD1 (5 bases). Germline CDR1 is MGHRA and CDR2 is YSYEKL. CDR3 length: 14 amino acids. Deletions cut 3 bases from V and 2 bases from J, with 10 bases between. CDR3 coding DNA: TGCGCCAGCAGCCAGACAGCCTTCAACTATGGCTACACCTTC. It specifies CASSQTAFNYGYTF.

The sample holds a few counts of this clone. The rearrangement uses TRBV5-1 and TRBJ1-2; D might be TRBD1 (5 bases). CDR3 length equals 13 residues. V lost 3 bases to trimming and J lost 7 bases, with 13 bases between them. Germline lookup yields CDR1 SGHRS and CDR2 YFSETQ. In nucleotides, the CDR3 is TGCGCCAGCAGCTCACAACATGGGGGTGGCTACACCTTC. This encodes CASSSQHGGGYTF.

The genes are TRBV2 and TRBJ1-1; D gene uncertain. The CDR3 covers 13 residues. Trimming removed 5 bases at V and 4 bases at J, with 11 bases between. CDR1 is SNHLY, CDR2 FYNNEI, per germline. CDR3 DNA sequence: TGTGCCAGCAGTCCAATTGCCCTCACTGAAGCTTTCTTT. Encoded protein: CASSPIALTEAFF.

The CDR3 region is CASSFLGPSADTQYF. CDR3 nucleotide sequence: TGTGCCAGCAGTTTCCTGGGGCCTTCCGCCGATACGCAGTATTTT. The V and J genes are TRBV28 and TRBJ2-3; TRBD1 is a possible D gene (5 bases). The CDR3 sequence is 15 residues long. Germline CDR1 is MDHEN and CDR2 is SYDVKM. Trimming cost V 3 bases and J 6 bases, with 16 bases left between them.

CDR3 DNA sequence: TGTGCCAGCAGCTGGACAGGACCGGGCGAGCAGTACTTC. Its protein product is CASSWTGPGEQYF. V usage is TRBV7-9 and J usage is TRBJ2-7; 7 bases map to TRBD1. Trimming at V came to 4 bases and at J to 6 bases, leaving 6 bases not matched to a gene. Germline values: CDR1 SEHNR, CDR2 FQNEAQ (reference sequence). This CDR3 is 13 amino acids long.

The V and J genes are TRBV11-2 and TRBJ1-2, with D maybe TRBD1 (5 bases). The germline V gene has CDR1 SGHAT and CDR2 FQNNGV. CDR3 length: 18 residues. Trimming took 3 bases from V and 0 from J, leaving 20 bases between them. In DNA form, the CDR3 reads TGTGCCAGCAGCTTGGGAGGGGCCTACCCCCAAACTAACTATGGCTACACCTTC. As protein: CASSLGGAYPQTNYGYTF.

This chain connects TRBV30 to TRBJ1-4, with TRBD1 identical over 9 bases. The CDR3 is 14 amino acids. V was clipped by 3 bases and J by 10 bases; unmatched bases: 9. CDR1 GTSNPN and CDR2 SVGIG come from the germline V gene (reference sequence). CDR3 sequence: CAWRPGQGLRKLFF. The DNA of the CDR3 is TGTGCCTGGAGGCCGGGACAGGGACTGAGAAAACTGTTTTTT.

This clone showed up just once. The chain combines TRBV4-1 with TRBJ1-2, with 9 positions matching TRBD1. The J segment lost 8 bases and the V segment lost 4 bases, leaving 8 bases of the junction unmatched. The germline gives CDR1 MGHRA, CDR2 YSYEKL. The length of the CDR3 is 14 residues. The CDR3 protein is CASSRIQGARGYTF. The CDR3 DNA sequence: TGCGCCAGCAGCCGGATACAGGGGGCGCGCGGCTACACCTTC.

This chain joins TRBV19 and TRBJ1-1; no definite D call. Deletions cut 3 bases from V and 5 bases from J, with 10 bases between. The germline V gene encodes CDR1 LNHDA and CDR2 SQIVND (reference sequence). The CDR3 runs to 13 residues. CDR3: CASSMVRGTEAFF. CDR3 in DNA: TGTGCCAGTAGTATGGTCCGGGGTACTGAAGCTTTCTTT.

This clone was seen a few times. This chain links TRBV28 with TRBJ1-2; D not certain. Germline-derived CDR1 and CDR2 are MDHEN and SYDVKM. The CDR3 has 15 amino acids. The ends were cut back, 5 bases at V and 2 bases at J, with 15 bases in the middle. The DNA of the CDR3 is TGTGCCAGCAGTCCCCAAGAGGAATTGAACTATGGCTACACCTTC. This gives the protein CASSPQEELNYGYTF.